This TCR beta chain derives from a study of T cell changes during pregnancy in multiple sclerosis. This CDR3 is built from 15 residues. V shed 5 bases and J 3 bases; nucleotides not matched to a gene: 9. The germline CDR1 and CDR2 sequences are SGHTA and FQGTGA. Measured with immunoSEQ multiplex PCR; TCRdb has only the in-frame clones, and not every one. The sample holds 40,000 to 60,000 clones, 80% to 95% seen once. Sample: CD4+ T cells from peripheral blood mononuclear cells, taken in the third trimester of pregnancy. The origin of this receptor is a female donor with multiple sclerosis, enrolled in a pregnancy study. The genes are TRBV7-3 and TRBJ2-7, with 8 bases lining up with TRBD1. The CDR3 nucleotides are TGTGCCAGCAGCCCGCAGGGGGCGGGAAACTACGAGCAGTACTTC. It yields the protein CASSPQGAGNYEQYF. Variable domain in full (rest from reference TRBV7-3 and TRBJ2-7): GAGVSQTPSNKVTEKGKYVELRCDPISGHTALYWYRQSLGQGPEFLIYFQGTGAADDSGLPNDRFFAVRPEGSVSTLKIQRTERGDSAVYLCASSPQGAGNYEQYFGPGTRLTVT.